One sample yielded the 10 T cell receptor beta chains listed below, sequenced in a study of shared clonotypes between healthy human individuals (dated by TCRdb to the early 2020s). CD8 naive samples were obtained by positive selection for CCR7 among CD45RO-negative cells, yielding a CD45RA+CCR7+ population from which TemRA cells were excluded. Libraries were prepared through the immunoSEQ multiplex PCR assay. TCRdb retrieved this table from immuneACCESS and kept in-frame rearrangements only. Not all clones are present; in checked studies, unresolved V genes account for under half, and no reason is known for the remainder. The sample contains approximately 740,000 clones, approximately 92% of them found a single time. The ten largest clones take up around 24% of the sample. Sequences were obtained from naive CD8+ T cells sorted from blood. The sample's cell subset or site label, in plain terms: CD45RA+CCR7+. The source of these receptors is a man younger than 45 in good health.

This sequence joins TRBV28 and TRBJ2-1, with 9 bases identical to TRBD2. The V and J ends lost 6 bases and 0 bases, in that order; junction bases with no gene match: 6. Germline CDR1 is MDHEN and CDR2 is SYDVKM. The CDR3 loop spans 16 amino acids. CDR3 nucleotide sequence: TGTGCCAGCAGGCTCCTAGCGGGGAGCTCCTACAATGAGCAGTTCTTC. Translating it yields CASRLLAGSSYNEQFF.

The rearrangement uses TRBV9 and TRBJ2-1; D unresolved. The CDR3 extends over 13 amino acids. Germline V gene data show CDR1 as SGDLS and CDR2 as YYNGEE. Trimming removed 4 bases from V and 3 bases from J, with 8 bases in between. The CDR3 DNA follows: TGTGCCAGCAGCACCCCGGGCTACAATGAGCAGTTCTTC. It yields the protein CASSTPGYNEQFF.

J is TRBJ2-7 and V is TRBV19; D not resolved. The CDR3 sequence is 15 residues long. Between the trimmed V and J ends, which lost 6 bases and 3 bases, there was a span of 18 bases. Germline V CDR1 and CDR2: LNHDA, SQIVND (reference sequence). The CDR3 is CASRAASAPIYEQYF. CDR3 bases: TGTGCCAGTAGGGCAGCTTCCGCCCCCATCTACGAGCAGTACTTC.

The chain combines TRBV9 with TRBJ2-7; tentative D call: TRBD2 (5 bases). Trimming removed 0 bases at V and 3 bases at J, with 16 bases between. The CDR3 contains 16 residues. In germline, CDR1 is SGDLS, CDR2 YYNGEE. CDR3 DNA: TGTGCCAGCAGCGTAGGAAGGGAGTGGGGTCGCTACGAGCAGTACTTC. This codes for CASSVGREWGRYEQYF.

The chain carries TRBV4-1 and TRBJ2-3; D is uncertain. CDR3 length equals 14 residues. Germline V gene data show CDR1 as MGHRA and CDR2 as YSYEKL. The germline V and J ends were trimmed by 1 base and 2 bases, with 7 bases remaining between them. The CDR3 region is CASSQVLHTDTQYF. The CDR3, as DNA: TGCGCCAGCAGCCAAGTTCTCCACACAGATACGCAGTATTTT.

The V call is TRBV28, the J call TRBJ2-7, with D perhaps matching TRBD1 (6 bases). V was pared by 5 bases and J by 4 bases, with 15 bases between. CDR1 is MDHEN and CDR2 is SYDVKM in the germline V gene. The CDR3 extends over 14 amino acids. CDR3 residues: CASSITGKRYEQYF. The CDR3 DNA reads as TGTGCCAGCAGTATTACAGGGAAAAGGTACGAGCAGTACTTC.

This rearrangement joins TRBV9 to TRBJ2-3, with 10 bases identical to TRBD2. V lost 4 bases and J lost 6; bases outside the gene matches: 5. Germline V gene data show CDR1 as SGDLS and CDR2 as YYNGEE. This CDR3 spans 14 amino acids. DNA for the CDR3: TGTGCCAGCAGCCCATGGACTAGCGGCGATACGCAGTATTTT. Translated: CASSPWTSGDTQYF.

The chain joins TRBV30 to TRBJ1-2; a possible D gene is TRBD1 (6 bases). The CDR3 is 17 amino acids. Germline CDR1 GTSNPN, CDR2 SVGIG (reference sequence). With 2 bases removed from V and 6 bases from J, the gap between germline ends came to 25 bases. The CDR3 loop is CAWSPTSGQGYEHGYTF. CDR3 nucleotide sequence: TGTGCCTGGAGTCCCACCTCCGGTCAGGGGTATGAGCATGGCTACACCTTC.

This rearrangement joins TRBV10-2 to TRBJ1-1; D gene unclear. Trimming cost V 7 bases and J 1 base, with 10 bases left between them. The germline gives CDR1 WSHSY, CDR2 SAAADI. The CDR3 is 13 amino acids. The chain's CDR3 is CASNEGTNTEAFF. Written as DNA, the CDR3 is TGCGCCAGCAATGAAGGAACGAACACTGAAGCTTTCTTT.

The rearrangement joins TRBV7-9 to TRBJ2-1; D gene unclear. V gave up 5 bases and J gave up 10 bases, with 18 bases separating them. The CDR3 has 14 residues. Germline CDR1 reads SEHNR; CDR2 reads FQNEAQ (reference sequence). The CDR3 loop is CASSGMSHGNEQFF. CDR3 nucleotides: TGTGCCAGCAGCGGTATGTCCCACGGAAACGAGCAGTTCTTC.